This T cell receptor (beta chain) was documented in a study of cytomegalovirus exposure and HLA in healthy donors. PCR employed 60 Vbeta and 13 Jbeta primers. TCRdb's table, derived via immunoSEQ multiplex PCR, lists solely in-frame clones and lacks some. The sample yields approximately 130,000 clones, 75% seen once. This clone was counted between two and nine times. The CDR3 sequence is 13 residues long. Germline V gives CDR1 SGHNT, CDR2 YENEEA. Trimming removed 4 bases at V and 6 bases at J, with 10 bases between. The sequencing input was PBMCs. This receptor was obtained from a woman in her thirties or forties in good health and CMV-seropositive. The V call is TRBV11-3, the J call TRBJ2-1, with no clear D. The CDR3: CASSSPAVNEQFF. CDR3 sequence (DNA): TGTGCCAGCAGCTCTCCGGCGGTCAATGAGCAGTTCTTC.